A selection of T cell receptor beta chains follows, all from one sample in a study of T cell changes during pregnancy in multiple sclerosis. Sequencing used immunoSEQ multiplex PCR; TCRdb keeps in-frame clones, though not all of them. The sample lists about 50,000 clones; over 80% were seen once. This specimen consisted of CD8+ T cells from peripheral blood mononuclear cells, obtained after pregnancy. Receptors were obtained from a female donor with multiple sclerosis, enrolled in a pregnancy study. Each CDR3 is given with its conserved first and last residue.

v_gene	CDR3aa
TRBV4-1	CASSQVWAAGGGESEQYF
TRBV11-2	CASSFFRSGGEQFF
TRBV27	CASSLWAGWEGEAFF
TRBV30	CASQGTYEQYF
TRBV7-6	CASSLAPGDGYTF
TRBV7-6	CASSPGLAGGPSYNEQFF
TRBV7-9	CASSLVAGGGDEQFF
TRBV5-4	CASSLTSGGEDTQYF
TRBV30	CARGLAGGDTGELFF
TRBV7-9	CASSKAGLAGGIAKNIQYF
TRBV9	CASSVEGTAPLPNEKLFF
TRBV27	CASSSPGQANQPQHF
TRBV28	CASSLIVTGELFF
TRBV9	CASSPREADNEQFF
TRBV4-1	CASSHGFWRGLLGDTQYF
TRBV14	CASSFGLSDSYEQYF
TRBV6-5	CASSYSSGGVSYEQYF
TRBV14	CASSQTTGGAGGYTF
TRBV5-1	CASSLEVGTGGELFF
TRBV18	CASSPLLAGDYEQYF
TRBV7-9	CASSLGANGYTF
TRBV7-2	CASSALDSRDTEAFF
TRBV11-2	CASSLLGTGGGYEQYF
TRBV6-5	CASSPSGGREQYF
TRBV11-3	CASRLGGGELFF
TRBV27	CASTPGGLTEAFF
TRBV6-5	CASSLSGTAYGYTF
TRBV2	CASSEQYPGTGYGYTF
TRBV6-5	CASRPGGNQPQHF
TRBV7-3	CASSLAGGSGNEQFF
TRBV19	CASRVSGTEAFF
TRBV7-8	CASSASLLAGTDTQYF
TRBV11-2	CASSFVAGTGGYEQYF
TRBV11-2	CASSLVGGGNTDTQYF
TRBV11-2	CASRISVGAQHTLFF